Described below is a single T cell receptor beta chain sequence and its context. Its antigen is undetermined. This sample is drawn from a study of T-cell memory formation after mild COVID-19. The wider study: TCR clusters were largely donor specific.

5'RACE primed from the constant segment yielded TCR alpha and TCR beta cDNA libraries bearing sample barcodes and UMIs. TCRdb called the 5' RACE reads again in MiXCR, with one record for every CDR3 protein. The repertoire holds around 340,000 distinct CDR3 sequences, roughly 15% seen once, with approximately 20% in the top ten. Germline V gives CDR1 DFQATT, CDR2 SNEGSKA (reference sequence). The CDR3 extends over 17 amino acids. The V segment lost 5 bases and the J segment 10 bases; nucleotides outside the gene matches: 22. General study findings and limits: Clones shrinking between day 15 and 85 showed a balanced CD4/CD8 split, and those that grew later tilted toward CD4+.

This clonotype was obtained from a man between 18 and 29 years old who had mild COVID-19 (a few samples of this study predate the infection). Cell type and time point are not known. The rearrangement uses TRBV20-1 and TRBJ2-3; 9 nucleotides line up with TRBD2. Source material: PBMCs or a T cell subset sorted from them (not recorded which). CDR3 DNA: TGCAGTGCTCCGATGGGCGGGGGGGCGGCGAGGATCGAGGCGCAGTATTTT. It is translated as CSAPMGGGAARIEAQYF.